Included here is one T cell receptor (beta chain) sequence, with context. Its antigen is as yet unknown. CDR3 length: 15 residues. CDR1 is MDHEN, CDR2 SYDVKM, per germline. Trimming left V 6 bases short and J 0 bases short, with 11 bases between. The sample originates from a study of T cells in localized non-small cell lung cancer. General observations from the study: Uninvolved nearby lung showed the greatest T cell clonality, exceeding that found in tumor. Adjacent lung had a median about 55 of the 100 largest tumor clones. As only one tumor region underwent sequencing, heterogeneity remains possible. Higher adjacent-lung clonality was associated with shorter survival.

Repertoires were generated with immunoSEQ multiplex PCR, while TCRdb's copy carries only in-frame clones and drops some. The profile covers 13,000 or so clones, with approximately 88% appearing a single time and under 30% taken by the ten largest. The chain recombines TRBV28 with TRBJ2-2, with a possible D match to TRBD1 (6 bases). Sequenced here: peripheral blood, sampled before any cancer treatment. This sequence was found in a male donor at least 60 years old with stage I squamous cell lung carcinoma. DNA of the CDR3: TGTGCCAGCAGAGTTCAGGGGACGAACACCGGGGAGCTGTTTTTT. Protein sequence: CASRVQGTNTGELFF.